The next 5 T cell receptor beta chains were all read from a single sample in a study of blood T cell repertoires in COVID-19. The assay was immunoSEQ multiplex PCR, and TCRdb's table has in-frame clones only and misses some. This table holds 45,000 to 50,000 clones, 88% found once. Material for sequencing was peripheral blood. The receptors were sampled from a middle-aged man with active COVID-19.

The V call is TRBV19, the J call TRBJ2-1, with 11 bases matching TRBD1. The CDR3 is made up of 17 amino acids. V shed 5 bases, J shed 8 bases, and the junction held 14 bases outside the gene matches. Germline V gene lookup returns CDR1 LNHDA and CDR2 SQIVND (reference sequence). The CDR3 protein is CASSAPTGQGARYEQFF. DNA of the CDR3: TGTGCCAGTAGTGCCCCCACCGGACAGGGGGCGCGGTATGAGCAGTTCTTC.

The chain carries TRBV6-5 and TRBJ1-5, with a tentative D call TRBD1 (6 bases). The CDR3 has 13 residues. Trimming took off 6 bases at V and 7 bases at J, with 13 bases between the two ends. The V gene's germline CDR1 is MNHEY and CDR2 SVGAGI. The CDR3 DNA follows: TGTGCCAGCAGGAAGACAGGCGGACAGCCCCAGCATTTT. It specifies CASRKTGGQPQHF.

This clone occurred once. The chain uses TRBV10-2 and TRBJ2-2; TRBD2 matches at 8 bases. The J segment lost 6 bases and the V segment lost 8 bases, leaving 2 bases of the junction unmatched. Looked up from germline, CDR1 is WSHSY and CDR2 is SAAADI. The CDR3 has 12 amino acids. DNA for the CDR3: TGCGCCAGCCGGGGGGGTGCCGGGGAGCTGTTTTTT. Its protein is CASRGGAGELFF.

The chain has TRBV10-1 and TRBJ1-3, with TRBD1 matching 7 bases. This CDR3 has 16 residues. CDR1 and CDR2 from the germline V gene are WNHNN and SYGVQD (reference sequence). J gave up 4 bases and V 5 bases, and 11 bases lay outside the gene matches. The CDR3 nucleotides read TGCGCCAGCAGTCAAACACAAGGGGGCAAGGGAAACACCATATATTTT. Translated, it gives CASSQTQGGKGNTIYF.

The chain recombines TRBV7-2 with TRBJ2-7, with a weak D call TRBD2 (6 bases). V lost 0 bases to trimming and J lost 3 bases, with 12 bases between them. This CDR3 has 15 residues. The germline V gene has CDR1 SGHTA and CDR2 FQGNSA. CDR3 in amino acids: CASSLAGGTDYEQYF. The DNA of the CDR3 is TGTGCCAGCAGCTTAGCCGGCGGGACCGACTACGAGCAGTACTTC.